This T cell receptor (beta chain) was retrieved from a study of blood T cell repertoires in COVID-19. On the study more broadly: Sites in the United States, Italy and Spain provided acute and convalescent COVID-19 samples. Sources were T cells, B-cell-depleted T cells, or PBMCs; the material itself was cDNA or gDNA.

Study processing details: Amplification from reference gene primers served as the basis for estimated nucleated cell counts. The table came from immunoSEQ multiplex PCR; TCRdb's copy has only in-frame clones and leaves some out. V, J and clone size are those of that table, while D and trimming were read from the DNA. The sample contains roughly 21,000 clones, about 80% of which appear only once. Sample: peripheral blood. The source of this sequence is a human donor in a cohort sampled during active COVID-19.

This CDR3 reads CASSFGRGVLDTQYF. The CDR3 DNA is TGTGCCAGCAGCTTTGGCCGGGGGGTTTTGGATACGCAGTATTTT. The rearrangement links TRBV5-6 to TRBJ2-3; 7 nucleotides agree with TRBD2. The germline V gene encodes CDR1 SGHDT and CDR2 YYEEEE. The CDR3 has 15 amino acids. With 2 bases clipped from V and 6 bases from J, the junction kept 9 bases outside the gene matches.